The T cell receptor (beta chain) described here comes from a study of blood T cell repertoires in COVID-19. About the study: Sources were T cells, B-cell-depleted T cells, or PBMCs; the material itself was cDNA or gDNA.

Germline trimming cut 7 bases from V and 3 bases from J; bases unmatched to any gene: 7. The CDR3 loop spans 14 amino acids. The germline CDR1 and CDR2 sequences are MNHEY and SVGAGI. Methods used by the authors: Reference gene primer amplification gave estimated nucleated cell counts. The table came from immunoSEQ multiplex PCR; TCRdb's copy has only in-frame clones and leaves some out. Clonal size and the V and J genes are those of that table, whereas D and trimming came from the DNA. The sample holds about 98,000 clones; over 70% are singletons and the top ten take over 8.5%. The TCR originated in a woman of 80 years or more with acute or convalescent COVID-19. Sequencing was done on a sample of peripheral blood. The chain couples TRBV6-5 to TRBJ1-2; 8 bases map to TRBD1. The CDR3: CASNPGGIYYGYTF. CDR3 DNA sequence: TGTGCCAGCAATCCAGGGGGCATTTACTATGGCTACACCTTC.